This TCR beta chain was sequenced during a study of T cells after yellow fever vaccination. The study, taken as a whole, reports: Across the CD4 and CD8 compartments, a small share of clonotypes was present in both.

Losses at the gene ends were 5 bases for V and 4 bases for J; bases not matched to a gene: 6. CDR1 and CDR2 from the germline V gene are DFQATT and SNEGSKA (reference sequence). This CDR3 is 13 amino acids long. MiXCR was run by TCRdb on the 5' RACE reads, yielding one entry per CDR3 protein. Among around 260,000 distinct CDR3 sequences listed, about 5.2% were seen once. The sample holds a few counts of this clonotype. No antigen is known for it. This clonotype was sampled from a man younger than 35 who received the YFV17D yellow fever vaccine. Sequencing used CD4+ T cells sorted from PBMCs, obtained on the day of the yellow fever booster vaccination. The chain uses TRBV20-1 and TRBJ2-3; TRBD1 aligns across 7 bases. Here the CDR3 DNA reads TGCAGTGCTGAGGGGGCGGGTTCAGATACGCAGTATTTT. This codes for CSAEGAGSDTQYF.